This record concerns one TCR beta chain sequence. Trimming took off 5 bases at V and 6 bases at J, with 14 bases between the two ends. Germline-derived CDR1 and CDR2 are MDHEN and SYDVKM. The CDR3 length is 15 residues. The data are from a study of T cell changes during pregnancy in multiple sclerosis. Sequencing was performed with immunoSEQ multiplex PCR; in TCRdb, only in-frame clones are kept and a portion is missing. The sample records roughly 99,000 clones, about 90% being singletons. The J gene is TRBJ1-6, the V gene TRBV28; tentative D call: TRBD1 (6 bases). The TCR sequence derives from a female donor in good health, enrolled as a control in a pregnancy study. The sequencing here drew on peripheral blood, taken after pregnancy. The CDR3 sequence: CASSPPRGLNSPLHF. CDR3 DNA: TGTGCCAGCAGTCCCCCCAGGGGCCTTAATTCACCCCTCCACTTT.